A selection of T cell receptor beta chains follows, all from one sample in a study of PD-1 blockade in classical Hodgkin lymphoma. Generated by immunoSEQ multiplex PCR, the TCRdb table keeps only in-frame clones and is missing some. The sample lists around 18,000 clones; about 68% were seen once. Source: CD4+ T cells from blood, taken before the fourth cycle of nivolumab. The receptors stem from a human donor with classical Hodgkin lymphoma. Both conserved end residues are part of each CDR3. D genes are given only for firm matches. The size entry is marked missing in some rows and otherwise reads once, few, many or a size class.

v_call	j_call	d_call	clone_size	cdr3_nt	cdr3_aa
TRBV5-4	TRBJ2-7	-	few	TGTGCCAGCAGCTTGACGGGTAGCTCCTACGAGCAGTACTTC	CASSLTGSSYEQYF
TRBV5-4	TRBJ2-3	-	few	TGTGCCAGCAGCCCGGCGGAGGGCCCAGATACGCAGTATTTT	CASSPAEGPDTQYF
TRBV19	TRBJ1-5	-	-	TGTGCCAGTAACAACAGATATAGCAATCAGCCCCAGCATTTT	CASNNRYSNQPQHF
TRBV5-6	TRBJ1-1	TRBD1	-	TGTGCCAGCAGCTTGCGAACAGGGGTCATGAACACTGAAGCTTTCTTT	CASSLRTGVMNTEAFF
TRBV7-9	TRBJ1-2	-	few	TGTGCCAGCAGCATGGACAGTAACTATGGCTACACCTTC	CASSMDSNYGYTF
TRBV7-8	TRBJ1-4	-	-	TGTGCCAGCAGCTTAAGAGGGCTCGCAACTAATGAAAAACTGTTTTTT	CASSLRGLATNEKLFF
TRBV19	TRBJ2-1	-	-	TGTGCCAGGGGGACCAGGGGTCTGTGCTACAATGAGCAGTTCTTC	CARGTRGLCYNEQFF
TRBV6-1	TRBJ1-5	-	-	TGTGCCAGCAAGAACCCGGGGACCAATCAGCCCCAGCATTTT	CASKNPGTNQPQHF
TRBV7-2	TRBJ2-7	-	few	TGTGCCAGCACCACCGCAAGGGCGGATTTTCTATACTTC	CASTTARADFLYF
TRBV7-6	TRBJ2-7	TRBD1	-	TGTGCCAGCAGCTTATTCACGGCTACGAGGGGGACAGACGTTGGGTCCGAGCAGTACTTC	CASSLFTATRGTDVGSEQYF
TRBV6-5	TRBJ2-7	-	few	TGTGCCAGCAGTTACCTTAGCGGGACAGTTTTTTACGAGCAGTACTTC	CASSYLSGTVFYEQYF
TRBV5-6	TRBJ1-5	-	-	TGTGCCAGCAGCTTCCGGACGGGGAATCAGCCCCAGCATTTT	CASSFRTGNQPQHF
TRBV2	TRBJ2-3	-	-	TGTGCCAGCAGTACGACGAAAAATACGCAGTATTTT	CASSTTKNTQYF
TRBV5-1	TRBJ2-5	TRBD1	-	TGCGCCAGCAGCTTTATCATATCACAGGGGGCTATACCCCAAGAGACCCAGTACTTC	CASSFIISQGAIPQETQYF
TRBV25-1	TRBJ1-1	-	-	TGTGCCAGCAGTGGGTACGCCCGACAGAACACTGAAGCTTTCTTT	CASSGYARQNTEAFF
TRBV6-1	TRBJ1-2	-	-	TGTGCCAGCAGTGAAGTGTTCCGCAACTATGGCTACACCTTC	CASSEVFRNYGYTF
TRBV4-3	TRBJ2-7	-	-	TGCGCCAGCAGCCGGTCCTTCAGGGATAAAGGGTACGAGCAGTACTTC	CASSRSFRDKGYEQYF
TRBV7-9	TRBJ1-3	-	few	TGTGCCAGCAGGGGAGACTCCGGAAACACCATATATTTT	CASRGDSGNTIYF
TRBV5-8	TRBJ1-3	-	-	TGTGCCAGCAGCTTTGGAGGGGTGGCTGGAAACACCATATATTTT	CASSFGGVAGNTIYF
TRBV18	TRBJ2-3	TRBD2	-	TGTGCCAGCTCAGGCGGGAGAGCGCAGTATTTT	CASSGGRAQYF
TRBV2	TRBJ2-2	-	few	TGTGCCAGCCAGGGGGGGTTATACACCGGGGAGCTGTTTTTT	CASQGGLYTGELFF
TRBV9	TRBJ2-2	-	-	TGTGCCAGCAGCGTAATGGGGGGAACCGGGGAGCTGTTTTTT	CASSVMGGTGELFF
TRBV2	TRBJ2-5	TRBD2	-	TGTGCCAGCAGGAGAGTTAGCGGGAGCCGGGAGACCCAGTACTTC	CASRRVSGSRETQYF
TRBV30	TRBJ1-1	-	-	TGTGCCTGGAGAGAGACAGGAGGAGCTTTCTTT	CAWRETGGAFF
TRBV7-2	TRBJ2-1	TRBD1	-	TGTGCCAGCAGCCGACAGGGGAACAATGAGCAGTTCTTC	CASSRQGNNEQFF
TRBV14	TRBJ1-2	TRBD1	-	TGTGCCAGCAGCCCGGGACAGGGGGCATATGGCTACACCTTC	CASSPGQGAYGYTF
TRBV7-9	TRBJ2-3	TRBD2	-	TGTGCCAGCAGCTCCCGGGGGGGCGGGGCAGATACGCAGTATTTT	CASSSRGGGADTQYF
TRBV5-4	TRBJ2-7	TRBD1	-	TGTGCCAGCAGCTTGGATCTAGGGACAGACTACGAGCAGTACTTC	CASSLDLGTDYEQYF
TRBV30	TRBJ1-2	-	once	TGTGCCTACAGGACGGGCCCTTATAACTATGGCTACACCTTC	CAYRTGPYNYGYTF
TRBV5-4	TRBJ2-3	-	-	TGTGCCAGCAGCTTGTCACGGCGAACAGATACGCAGTATTTT	CASSLSRRTDTQYF
TRBV28	TRBJ2-7	-	-	TGTGCCAGCAGCCTCAGCTCCTACGAGCAGTACTTC	CASSLSSYEQYF
TRBV5-1	TRBJ2-7	-	-	TGCGCCAGCAGTCCGGACTACTACGAGCAGTACTTC	CASSPDYYEQYF
TRBV6-5	TRBJ2-1	-	-	TGTGCCAGCAGTTACTCGAATAACAATGAGCAGTTCTTC	CASSYSNNNEQFF
TRBV6-4	TRBJ2-4	-	-	TGTGCCAGCAGTGACTCCGAGGCAGCCAAAAACATTCAGTACTTC	CASSDSEAAKNIQYF
TRBV10-2	TRBJ1-3	-	-	TGCGCCAGCATCCCCACGATGGAGGGAAACACCATATATTTT	CASIPTMEGNTIYF
TRBV30	TRBJ1-4	-	once	TGTGCCTCACGCGGGGTTGGCGCTGAAAAACTGTTTTTT	CASRGVGAEKLFF
TRBV19	TRBJ1-5	TRBD1	-	TGTGCCAGTAAAATACAGGGGCAGCCCCAGCATTTT	CASKIQGQPQHF
TRBV19	TRBJ1-1	-	few	TGTGCCAGTAGTAGACAGAACACTGAAGCTTTCTTT	CASSRQNTEAFF
TRBV19	TRBJ2-2	-	-	TGTGCCAGTAGCCGTAGTGCCGGACAGTCGAACACCGGGGAGCTGTTTTTT	CASSRSAGQSNTGELFF
TRBV2	TRBJ2-7	-	few	TGTGCCAGCAGTGAAGAGGGGAGCCAGATGGAGCAGTACTTC	CASSEEGSQMEQYF
TRBV6-5	TRBJ1-2	TRBD1	-	TGTGCCAGCAGCAAAGGGGGGACAGCCTATGGCTACACCTTC	CASSKGGTAYGYTF
TRBV10-3	TRBJ2-4	-	few	TGTGCCACATGCGAACAGGACATTCAGTACTTC	CATCEQDIQYF
TRBV5-6	TRBJ2-1	TRBD2	-	TGTGCCAGCAGCCCCGCGGGACTAGCGGGAGTGCTTGAGCAGTTCTTC	CASSPAGLAGVLEQFF
TRBV19	TRBJ2-2	-	-	TGTGCCAGTAGTATTAATCCGGGGCACTCCACCGGGGAGCTGTTTTTT	CASSINPGHSTGELFF
TRBV6-5	TRBJ1-4	-	-	TGTGCCAGCAGACCTCAGGGGCGAGGGGAAAAACTGTTTTTT	CASRPQGRGEKLFF
TRBV6-5	TRBJ1-3	-	few	TGTGCCAGCAGTTACTCGAGGGAGTACTCTGGAAACACCATATATTTT	CASSYSREYSGNTIYF
TRBV19	TRBJ1-5	-	-	TGTGCCAGTAGTATAGGACAGGGCAATCAGCCCCAGCATTTT	CASSIGQGNQPQHF
TRBV7-7	TRBJ2-5	-	-	TGTGCTAGCAGCTCCCGGATTCAAGAGACCCAGTACTTC	CASSSRIQETQYF
TRBV28	TRBJ1-2	-	-	TGTGCCAGCAGTTTCGGAGGGAATAACTATGGCTACACCTTC	CASSFGGNNYGYTF
TRBV6-1	TRBJ1-1	-	-	TGTGCCAGCAGTGTGTTGGTGAACACTGAAGCTTTCTTT	CASSVLVNTEAFF
TRBV6-5	TRBJ1-5	-	-	TGTGCCAGCAGTTATAAGAGCAATCAGCCCCAGCATTTT	CASSYKSNQPQHF
TRBV30	TRBJ2-1	TRBD2	-	TGTGCCTGGAGTGTTCCGGGAGGGACTTACAATGAGCAGTTCTTC	CAWSVPGGTYNEQFF
TRBV4-1	TRBJ2-5	-	-	TGCGCCAGCAGCCAAGAGATGTATACCCAGTACTTC	CASSQEMYTQYF
TRBV11-2	TRBJ1-1	-	-	TGTGCCAGCAGCTACCCGGGCCTGTCGGGAGCTTTCTTT	CASSYPGLSGAFF